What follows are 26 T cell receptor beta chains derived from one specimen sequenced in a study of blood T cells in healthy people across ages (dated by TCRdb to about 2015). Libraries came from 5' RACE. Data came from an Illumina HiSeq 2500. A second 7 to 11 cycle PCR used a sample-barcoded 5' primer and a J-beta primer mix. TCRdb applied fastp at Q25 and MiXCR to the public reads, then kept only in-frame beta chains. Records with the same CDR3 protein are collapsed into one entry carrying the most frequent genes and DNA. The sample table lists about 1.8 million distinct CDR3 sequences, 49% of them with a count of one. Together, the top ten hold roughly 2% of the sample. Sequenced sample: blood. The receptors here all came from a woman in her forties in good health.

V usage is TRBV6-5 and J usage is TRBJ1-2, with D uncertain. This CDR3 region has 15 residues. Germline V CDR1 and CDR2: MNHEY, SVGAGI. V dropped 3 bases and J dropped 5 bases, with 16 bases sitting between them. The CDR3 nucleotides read TGTGCCAGCAGTTATGTTCACAGCGCTGGGTATGGCTACACCTTC. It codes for CASSYVHSAGYGYTF.

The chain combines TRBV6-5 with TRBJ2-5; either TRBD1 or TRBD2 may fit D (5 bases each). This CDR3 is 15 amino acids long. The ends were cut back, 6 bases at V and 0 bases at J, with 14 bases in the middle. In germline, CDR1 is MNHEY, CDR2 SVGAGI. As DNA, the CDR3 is TGTGCCAGCAGCCCCTCGGGACCCAACCAAGAGACCCAGTACTTC. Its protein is CASSPSGPNQETQYF.

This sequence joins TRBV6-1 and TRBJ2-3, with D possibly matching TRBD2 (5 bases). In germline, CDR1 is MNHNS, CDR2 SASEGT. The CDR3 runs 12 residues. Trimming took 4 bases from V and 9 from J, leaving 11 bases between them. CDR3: CASSGQRETQYF. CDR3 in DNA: TGTGCCAGCAGTGGCCAGAGGGAGACGCAGTATTTT.

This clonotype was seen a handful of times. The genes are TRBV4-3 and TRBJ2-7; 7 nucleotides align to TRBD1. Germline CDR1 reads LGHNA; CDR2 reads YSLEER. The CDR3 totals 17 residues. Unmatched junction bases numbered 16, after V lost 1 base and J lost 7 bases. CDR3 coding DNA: TGCGCCAGCAGCCAAGGGCTGCGGACAGGTCAATCCGGGGAGCAGTACTTC. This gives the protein CASSQGLRTGQSGEQYF.

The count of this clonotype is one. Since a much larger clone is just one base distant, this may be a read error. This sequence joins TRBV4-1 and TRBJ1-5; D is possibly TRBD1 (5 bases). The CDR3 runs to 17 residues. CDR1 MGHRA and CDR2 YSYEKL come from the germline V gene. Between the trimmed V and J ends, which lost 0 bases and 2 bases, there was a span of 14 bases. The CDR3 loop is CASSQEPGRRGNQPQHF. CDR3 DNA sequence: TGCGCCAGCAGCCAAGAGCCAGGGAGAAGAGGCAATCAGCCCCAGCATTTT.

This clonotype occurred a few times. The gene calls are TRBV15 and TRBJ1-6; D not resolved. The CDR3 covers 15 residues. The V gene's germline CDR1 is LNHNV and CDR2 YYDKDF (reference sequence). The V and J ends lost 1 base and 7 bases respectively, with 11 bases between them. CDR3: CATSRAEAPNSPLHF. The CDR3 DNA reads TGTGCCACCAGCAGAGCGGAAGCTCCAAATTCACCCCTCCACTTT.

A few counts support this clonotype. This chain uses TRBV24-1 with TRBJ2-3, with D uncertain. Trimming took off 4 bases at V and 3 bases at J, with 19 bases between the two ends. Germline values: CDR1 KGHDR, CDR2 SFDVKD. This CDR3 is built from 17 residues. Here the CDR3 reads CATSDPALNPTTDTQYF. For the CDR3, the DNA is TGTGCCACCAGTGACCCGGCCCTGAACCCCACTACAGATACGCAGTATTTT.

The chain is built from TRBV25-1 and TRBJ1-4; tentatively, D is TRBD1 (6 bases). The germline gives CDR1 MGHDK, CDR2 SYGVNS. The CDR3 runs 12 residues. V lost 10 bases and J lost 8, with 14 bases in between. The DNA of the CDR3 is TGTGCCATCGCGGGACAAGGAGAAAAACTGTTTTTT. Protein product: CAIAGQGEKLFF.

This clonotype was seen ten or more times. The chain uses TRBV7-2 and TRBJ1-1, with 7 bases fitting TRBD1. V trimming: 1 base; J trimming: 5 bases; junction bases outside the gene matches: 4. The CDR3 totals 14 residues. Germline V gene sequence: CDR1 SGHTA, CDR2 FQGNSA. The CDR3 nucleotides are TGTGCCAGCAGCTTAGACAGGGGAAGGACTGAAGCTTTCTTT. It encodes CASSLDRGRTEAFF.

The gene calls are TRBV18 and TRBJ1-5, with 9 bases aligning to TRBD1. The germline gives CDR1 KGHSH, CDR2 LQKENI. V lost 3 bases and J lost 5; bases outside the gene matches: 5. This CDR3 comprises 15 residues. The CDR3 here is CASSPKTGGDQPQHF. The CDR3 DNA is TGTGCCAGCTCACCCAAGACAGGGGGGGATCAGCCCCAGCATTTT.

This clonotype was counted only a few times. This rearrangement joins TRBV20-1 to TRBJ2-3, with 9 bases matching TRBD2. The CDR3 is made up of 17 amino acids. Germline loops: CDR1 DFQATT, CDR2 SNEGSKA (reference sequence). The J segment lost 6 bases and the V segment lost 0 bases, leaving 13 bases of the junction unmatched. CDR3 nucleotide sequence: TGCAGTGCTAGAGATCTTGGCGCGGGAGGGGACGGGGATACGCAGTATTTT. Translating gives CSARDLGAGGDGDTQYF.

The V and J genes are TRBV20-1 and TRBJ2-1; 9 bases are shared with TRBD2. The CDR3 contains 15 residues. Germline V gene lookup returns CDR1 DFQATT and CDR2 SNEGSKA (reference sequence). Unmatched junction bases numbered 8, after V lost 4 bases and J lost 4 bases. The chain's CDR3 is CSATRPGLAYNEQFF. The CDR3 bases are TGCAGTGCTACCCGCCCGGGACTAGCTTACAATGAGCAGTTCTTC.

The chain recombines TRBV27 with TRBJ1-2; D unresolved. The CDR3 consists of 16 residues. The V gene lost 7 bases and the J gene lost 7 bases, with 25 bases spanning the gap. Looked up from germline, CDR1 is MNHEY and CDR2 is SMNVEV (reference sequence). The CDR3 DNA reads TGTGCCAGCACTCTCAAACCCGTAGGAGGGATAGGTGGCTACACCTTC. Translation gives CASTLKPVGGIGGYTF.

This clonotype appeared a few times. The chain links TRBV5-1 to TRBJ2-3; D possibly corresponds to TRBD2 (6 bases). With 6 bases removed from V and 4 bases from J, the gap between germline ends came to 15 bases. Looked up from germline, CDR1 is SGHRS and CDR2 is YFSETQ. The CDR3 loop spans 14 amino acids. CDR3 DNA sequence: TGCGCCAGCAAGGAGGGGCTGGCGGCAGATACGCAGTATTTT. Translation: CASKEGLAADTQYF.

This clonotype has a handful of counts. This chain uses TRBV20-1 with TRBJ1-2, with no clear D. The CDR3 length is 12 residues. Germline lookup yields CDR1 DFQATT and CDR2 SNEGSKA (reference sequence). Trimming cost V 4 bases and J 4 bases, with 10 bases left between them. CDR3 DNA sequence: TGCAGTGCTAAGGAGCAGGTCTATGGCTACACCTTC. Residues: CSAKEQVYGYTF.

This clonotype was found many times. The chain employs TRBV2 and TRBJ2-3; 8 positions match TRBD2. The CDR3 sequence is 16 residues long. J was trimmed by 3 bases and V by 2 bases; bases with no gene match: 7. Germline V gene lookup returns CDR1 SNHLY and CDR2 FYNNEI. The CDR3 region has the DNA TGTGCCAGCAGTGAATTGGGCGGGGGGTCGACAGATACGCAGTATTTT. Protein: CASSELGGGSTDTQYF.

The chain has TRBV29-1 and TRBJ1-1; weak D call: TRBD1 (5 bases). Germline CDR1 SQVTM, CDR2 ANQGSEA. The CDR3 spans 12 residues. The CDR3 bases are TGCAGGGCAGGGCACGGAGACACTGAAGCTTTCTTT. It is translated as CRAGHGDTEAFF.

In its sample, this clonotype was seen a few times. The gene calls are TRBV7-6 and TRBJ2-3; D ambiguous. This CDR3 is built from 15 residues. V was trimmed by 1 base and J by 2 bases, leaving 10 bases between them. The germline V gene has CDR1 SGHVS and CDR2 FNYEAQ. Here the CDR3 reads CASSLVNAHTDTQYF. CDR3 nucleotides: TGTGCCAGCAGCTTAGTGAATGCCCACACAGATACGCAGTATTTT.

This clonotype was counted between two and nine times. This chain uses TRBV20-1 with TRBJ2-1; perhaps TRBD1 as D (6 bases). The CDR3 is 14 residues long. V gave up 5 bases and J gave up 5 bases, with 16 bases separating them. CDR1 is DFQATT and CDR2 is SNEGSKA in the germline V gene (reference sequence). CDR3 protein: CSAPPQGIHNEQFF. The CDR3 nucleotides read TGCAGTGCTCCTCCCCAGGGGATCCACAATGAGCAGTTCTTC.

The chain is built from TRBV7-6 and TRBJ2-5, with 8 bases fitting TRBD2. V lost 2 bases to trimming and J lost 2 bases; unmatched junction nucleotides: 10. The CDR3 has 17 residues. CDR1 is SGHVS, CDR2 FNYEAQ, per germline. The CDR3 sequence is CASSLRRGARVQETQYF. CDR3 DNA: TGTGCCAGCAGCTTACGGCGGGGGGCCCGCGTTCAAGAGACCCAGTACTTC.

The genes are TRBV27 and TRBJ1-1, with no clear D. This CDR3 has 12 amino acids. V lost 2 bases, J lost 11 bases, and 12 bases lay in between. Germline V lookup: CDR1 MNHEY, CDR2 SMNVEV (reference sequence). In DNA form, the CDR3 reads TGTGCCAGCAGTTTACACGGCTTTGGGGCTTTCTTT. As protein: CASSLHGFGAFF.

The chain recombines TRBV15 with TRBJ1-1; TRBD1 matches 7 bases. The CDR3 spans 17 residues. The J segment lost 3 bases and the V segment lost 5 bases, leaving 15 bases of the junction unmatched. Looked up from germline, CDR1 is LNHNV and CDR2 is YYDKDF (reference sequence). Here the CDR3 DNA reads TGTGCCACCAGCTACTTTGACGGGGACAGTCATTACACTGAAGCTTTCTTT. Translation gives CATSYFDGDSHYTEAFF.

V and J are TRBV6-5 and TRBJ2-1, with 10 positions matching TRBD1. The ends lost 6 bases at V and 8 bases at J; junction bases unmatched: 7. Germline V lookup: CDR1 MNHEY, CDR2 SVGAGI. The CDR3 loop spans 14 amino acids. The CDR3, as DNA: TGTGCCAGCAGCCTTAGACAGGGGGCGTATGAGCAGTTCTTC. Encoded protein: CASSLRQGAYEQFF.

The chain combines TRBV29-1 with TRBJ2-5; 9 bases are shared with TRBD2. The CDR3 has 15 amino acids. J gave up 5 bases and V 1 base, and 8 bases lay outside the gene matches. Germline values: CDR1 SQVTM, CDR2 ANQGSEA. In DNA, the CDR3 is TGCAGCGTTGAAGGGGCGGGGGGGCCTAACGAGACCCAGTACTTC. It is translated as CSVEGAGGPNETQYF. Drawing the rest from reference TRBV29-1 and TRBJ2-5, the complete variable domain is SAVISQKPSRDICQRGTSLTIQCQVDSQVTMMFWYRQQPGQSLTLIATANQGSEATYESGFVIDKFPISRPNLTFSTLTVSNMSPEDSSIYLCSVEGAGGPNETQYFGPGTRLLVL.

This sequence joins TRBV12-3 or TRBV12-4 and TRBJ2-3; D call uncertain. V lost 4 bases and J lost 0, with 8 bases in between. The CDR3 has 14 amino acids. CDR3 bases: TGTGCCAGCAGTTGGCTGGATAGCACAGATACGCAGTATTTT. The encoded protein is CASSWLDSTDTQYF.

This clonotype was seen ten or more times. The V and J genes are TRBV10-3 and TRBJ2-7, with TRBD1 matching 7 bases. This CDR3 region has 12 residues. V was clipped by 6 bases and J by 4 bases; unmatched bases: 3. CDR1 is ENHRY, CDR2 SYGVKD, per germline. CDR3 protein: CAIRETGYEQYF. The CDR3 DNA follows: TGTGCCATCAGGGAGACAGGGTACGAGCAGTACTTC.